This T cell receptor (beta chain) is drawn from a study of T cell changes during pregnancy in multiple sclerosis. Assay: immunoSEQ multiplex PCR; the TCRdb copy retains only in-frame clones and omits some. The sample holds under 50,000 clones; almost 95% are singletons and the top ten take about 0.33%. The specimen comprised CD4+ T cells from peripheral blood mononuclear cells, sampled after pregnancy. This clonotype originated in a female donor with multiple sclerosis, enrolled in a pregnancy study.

CDR3 protein: CASIVRGNTGELFF. The DNA for the CDR3 is TGTGCCAGCATAGTTCGGGGAAACACCGGGGAGCTGTTTTTT. The chain carries TRBV6-4 and TRBJ2-2, with TRBD2 as a possible D gene (5 bases). CDR1 is MRHNA and CDR2 is SNTAGT in the germline V gene. The CDR3 consists of 14 residues. V lost 7 bases to trimming and J lost 2 bases, with 11 bases between them.